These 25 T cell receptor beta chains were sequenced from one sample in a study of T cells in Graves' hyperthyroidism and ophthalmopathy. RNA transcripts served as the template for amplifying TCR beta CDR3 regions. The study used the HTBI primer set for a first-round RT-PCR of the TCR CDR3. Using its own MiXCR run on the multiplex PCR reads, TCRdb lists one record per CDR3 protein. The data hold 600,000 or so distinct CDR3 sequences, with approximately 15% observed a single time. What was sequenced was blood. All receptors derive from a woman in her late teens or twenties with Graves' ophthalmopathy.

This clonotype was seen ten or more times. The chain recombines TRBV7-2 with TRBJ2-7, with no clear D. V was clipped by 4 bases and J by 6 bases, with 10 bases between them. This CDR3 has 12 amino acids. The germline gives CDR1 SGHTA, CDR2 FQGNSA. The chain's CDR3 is CASSSQRVEQYF. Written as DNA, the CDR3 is TGTGCCAGCAGCTCGCAAAGAGTCGAGCAGTACTTC.

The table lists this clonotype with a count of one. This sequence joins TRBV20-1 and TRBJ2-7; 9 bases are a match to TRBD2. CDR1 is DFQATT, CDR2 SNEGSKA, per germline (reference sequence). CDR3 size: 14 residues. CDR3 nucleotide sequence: TGCACCCCGGGGGGAGTAGCGGGAGCGAGAGAGCAGTACTTC. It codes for CTPGGVAGAREQYF.

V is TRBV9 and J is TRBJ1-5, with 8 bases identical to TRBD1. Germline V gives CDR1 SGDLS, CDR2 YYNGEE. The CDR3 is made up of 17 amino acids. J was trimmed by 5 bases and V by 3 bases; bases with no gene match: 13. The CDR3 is CASSGPGTGMRDQPQHF. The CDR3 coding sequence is TGTGCCAGCAGCGGCCCCGGGACAGGAATGAGGGATCAGCCCCAGCATTTT.

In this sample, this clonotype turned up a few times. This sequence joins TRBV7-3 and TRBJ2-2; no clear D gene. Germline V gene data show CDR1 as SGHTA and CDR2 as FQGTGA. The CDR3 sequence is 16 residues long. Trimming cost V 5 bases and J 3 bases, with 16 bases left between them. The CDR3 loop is CASSPRPDSYTGELFF. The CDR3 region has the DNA TGTGCCAGCAGCCCGAGGCCCGATTCTTACACCGGGGAGCTGTTTTTT.

CDR3 sequence: CASSLAQMLPGNTIYF. The CDR3 DNA is TGCGCCAGCAGCTTGGCACAGATGTTGCCTGGAAACACCATATATTTT. The J gene is TRBJ1-3, the V gene TRBV5-1, with D hard to call. V lost 0 bases to trimming and J lost 2 bases, with 12 bases between them. Germline CDR1 SGHRS, CDR2 YFSETQ. This CDR3 has 16 amino acids.

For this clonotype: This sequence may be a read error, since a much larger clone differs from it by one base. CDR3 DNA sequence: TGTGCCAGCGACGACAAGGGACAGGGAGGAGAGACCCAGTACTTC. Its protein is CASDDKGQGGETQYF. The chain links TRBV11-3 to TRBJ2-5; 9 bases match TRBD1. Germline trimming cut 8 bases from V and 4 bases from J; bases unmatched to any gene: 11. The CDR3 spans 15 residues. Germline loops: CDR1 SGHNT, CDR2 YENEEA.

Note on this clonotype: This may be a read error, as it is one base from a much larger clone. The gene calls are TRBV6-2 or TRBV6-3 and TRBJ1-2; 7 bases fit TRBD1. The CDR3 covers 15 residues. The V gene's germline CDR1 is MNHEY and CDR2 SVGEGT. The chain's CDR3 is CASSYGQDLNYGCTF. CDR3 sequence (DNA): TGTGCCAGCAGTTACGGACAGGATTTAAACTATGGCTGCACCTTC.

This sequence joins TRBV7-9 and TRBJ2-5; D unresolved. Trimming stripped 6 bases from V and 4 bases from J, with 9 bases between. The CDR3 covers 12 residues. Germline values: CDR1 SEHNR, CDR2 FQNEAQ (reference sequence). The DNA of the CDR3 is TGTGCCAGCAGTCAGACGATAGAGACCCAGTACTTC. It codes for CASSQTIETQYF.

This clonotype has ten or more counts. The CDR3 loop reads CASSPQGATTEAFF. The CDR3 DNA sequence: TGTGCCAGCAGCCCCCAGGGGGCGACCACTGAAGCTTTCTTT. The chain is built from TRBV11-3 and TRBJ1-1, with 8 nucleotides matching TRBD1. The V gene's germline CDR1 is SGHNT and CDR2 YENEEA. Trimming removed 5 bases from V and 4 bases from J; junction bases left unmatched: 6. CDR3 length: 14 residues.

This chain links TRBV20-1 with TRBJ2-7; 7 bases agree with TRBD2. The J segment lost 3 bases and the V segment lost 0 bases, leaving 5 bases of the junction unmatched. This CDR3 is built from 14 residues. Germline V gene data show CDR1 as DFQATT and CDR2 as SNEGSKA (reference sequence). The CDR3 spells CSARDGTTDYEQYF. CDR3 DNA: TGCAGTGCTAGAGACGGGACTACCGACTACGAGCAGTACTTC.

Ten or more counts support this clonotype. The DNA of the CDR3 is TGTGCCAGCAGGAAACAGGGTCCGGAGACCCAGTACTTC. It is translated as CASRKQGPETQYF. The J gene is TRBJ2-5, the V gene TRBV7-9; D perhaps matches TRBD1 (6 bases). V shed 6 bases and J shed 5 bases, with 13 bases lying between them. Germline assignment: CDR1 SEHNR and CDR2 FQNEAQ (reference sequence). This CDR3 has 13 amino acids.

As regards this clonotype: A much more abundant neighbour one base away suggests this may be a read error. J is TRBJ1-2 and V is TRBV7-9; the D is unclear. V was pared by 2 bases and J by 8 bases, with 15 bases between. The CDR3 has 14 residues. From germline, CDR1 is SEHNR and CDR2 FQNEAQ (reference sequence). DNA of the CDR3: TGTGCCAGCAGCTTACGAGGACCCTTCACGGGCTACACCTTC. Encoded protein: CASSLRGPFTGYTF.

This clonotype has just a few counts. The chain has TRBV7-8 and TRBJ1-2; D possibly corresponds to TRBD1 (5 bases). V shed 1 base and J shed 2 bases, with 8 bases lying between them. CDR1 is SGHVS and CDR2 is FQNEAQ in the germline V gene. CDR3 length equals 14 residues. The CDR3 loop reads CASSLDAGNYGYTF. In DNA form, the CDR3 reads TGTGCCAGCAGCTTAGATGCAGGGAACTATGGCTACACCTTC. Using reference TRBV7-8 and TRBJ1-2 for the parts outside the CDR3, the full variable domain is GAGVSQSPRYKVAKRGQDVALRCDPISGHVSLFWYQQALGQGPEFLTYFQNEAQLDKSGLPSDRFFAERPEGSVSTLKIQRTQQEDSAVYLCASSLDAGNYGYTFGSGTRLTVV.

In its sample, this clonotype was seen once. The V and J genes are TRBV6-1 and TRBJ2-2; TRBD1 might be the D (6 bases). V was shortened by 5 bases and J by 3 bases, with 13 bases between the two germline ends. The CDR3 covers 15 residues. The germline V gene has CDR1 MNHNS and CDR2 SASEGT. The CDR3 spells CASSISGTHTGELFF. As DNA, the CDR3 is TGTGCCAGCAGTATTTCCGGGACACACACCGGGGAGCTGTTTTTT.

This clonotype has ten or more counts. The CDR3 region has the DNA TGTGCCAGCAGCTTAGTGACTAGCGGCTACGAGCAGTACTTC. Encoded protein: CASSLVTSGYEQYF. The chain has TRBV7-2 and TRBJ2-7, with TRBD2 matching over 9 bases. This CDR3 has 14 amino acids. V shed 1 base, J shed 3 bases, and the junction held 1 base outside the gene matches. Germline lookup yields CDR1 SGHTA and CDR2 FQGNSA.

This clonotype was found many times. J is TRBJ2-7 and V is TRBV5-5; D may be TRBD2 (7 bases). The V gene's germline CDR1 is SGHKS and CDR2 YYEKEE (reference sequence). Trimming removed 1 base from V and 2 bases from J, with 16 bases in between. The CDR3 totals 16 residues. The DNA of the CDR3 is TGTGCCAGCAGCTTGCAGGGGAGGGGCCAGACCTACGAGCAGTACTTC. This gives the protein CASSLQGRGQTYEQYF.

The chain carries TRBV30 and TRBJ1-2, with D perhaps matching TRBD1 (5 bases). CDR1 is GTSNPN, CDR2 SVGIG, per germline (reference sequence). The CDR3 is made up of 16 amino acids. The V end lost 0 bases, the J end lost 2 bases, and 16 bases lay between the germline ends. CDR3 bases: TGTGCCTGGAGTGTACTCATCGCGGGACTCAACTATGGCTACACCTTC. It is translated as CAWSVLIAGLNYGYTF. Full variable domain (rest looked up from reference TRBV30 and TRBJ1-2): SQTIHQWPATLVQPVGSPLSLECTVEGTSNPNLYWYRQAAGRGLQLLFYSVGIGQISSEVPQNLSASRPQDRQFILSSKKLLLSDSGFYLCAWSVLIAGLNYGYTFGSGTRLTVV.

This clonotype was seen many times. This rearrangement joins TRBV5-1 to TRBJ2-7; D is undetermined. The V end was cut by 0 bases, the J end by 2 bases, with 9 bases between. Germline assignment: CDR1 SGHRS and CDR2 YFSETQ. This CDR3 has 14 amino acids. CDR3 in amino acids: CASSLVQQAYEQYF. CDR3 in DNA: TGCGCCAGCAGCTTGGTCCAGCAGGCCTACGAGCAGTACTTC.

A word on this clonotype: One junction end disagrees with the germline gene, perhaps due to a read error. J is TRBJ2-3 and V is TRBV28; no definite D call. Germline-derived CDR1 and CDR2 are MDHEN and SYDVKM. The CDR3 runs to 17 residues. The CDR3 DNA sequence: TGTGCTAGCAGTTTCTCTAAGGCGTCGGGTACGGCAGATACGCAGTATTTT. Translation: CASSFSKASGTADTQYF.

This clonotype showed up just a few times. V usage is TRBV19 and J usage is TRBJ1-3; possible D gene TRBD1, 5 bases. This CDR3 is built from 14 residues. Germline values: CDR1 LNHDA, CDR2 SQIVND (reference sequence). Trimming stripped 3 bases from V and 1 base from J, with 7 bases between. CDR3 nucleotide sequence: TGTGCCAGTAGTATCTCAGGGTCTGGAAACACCATATATTTT. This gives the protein CASSISGSGNTIYF.

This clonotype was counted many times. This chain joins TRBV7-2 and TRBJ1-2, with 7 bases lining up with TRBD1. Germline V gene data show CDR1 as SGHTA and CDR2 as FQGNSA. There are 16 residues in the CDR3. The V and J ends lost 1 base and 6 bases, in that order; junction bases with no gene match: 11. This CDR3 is CASSLGGAGRGNGYTF. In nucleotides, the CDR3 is TGTGCCAGCAGCTTAGGGGGTGCGGGCAGGGGGAATGGCTACACCTTC.

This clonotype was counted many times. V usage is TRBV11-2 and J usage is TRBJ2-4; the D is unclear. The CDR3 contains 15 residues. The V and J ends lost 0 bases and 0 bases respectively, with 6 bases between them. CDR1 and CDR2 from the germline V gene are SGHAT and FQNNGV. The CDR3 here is CASSLDPQAKNIQYF. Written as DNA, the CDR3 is TGTGCCAGCAGCTTAGACCCCCAAGCCAAAAACATTCAGTACTTC.

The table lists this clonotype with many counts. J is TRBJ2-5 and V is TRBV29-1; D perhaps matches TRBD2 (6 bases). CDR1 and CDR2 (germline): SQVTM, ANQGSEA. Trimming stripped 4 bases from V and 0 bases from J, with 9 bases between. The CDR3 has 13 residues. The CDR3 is CSVGAGNQETQYF. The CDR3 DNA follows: TGCAGCGTTGGGGCGGGGAACCAAGAGACCCAGTACTTC.

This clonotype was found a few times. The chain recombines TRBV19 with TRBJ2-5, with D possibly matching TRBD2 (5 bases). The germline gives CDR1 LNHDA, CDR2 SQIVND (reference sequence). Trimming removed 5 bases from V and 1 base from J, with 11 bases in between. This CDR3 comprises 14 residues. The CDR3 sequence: CASSEGRGQETQYF. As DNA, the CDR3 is TGTGCCAGTAGTGAGGGCCGAGGCCAAGAGACCCAGTACTTC.

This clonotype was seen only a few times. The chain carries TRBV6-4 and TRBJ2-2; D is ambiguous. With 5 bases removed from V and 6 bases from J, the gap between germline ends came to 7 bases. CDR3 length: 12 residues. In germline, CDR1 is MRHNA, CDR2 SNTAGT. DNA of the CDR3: TGTGCCAGCAGTAGGGTCGCCGGGGAGCTGTTTTTT. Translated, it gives CASSRVAGELFF.